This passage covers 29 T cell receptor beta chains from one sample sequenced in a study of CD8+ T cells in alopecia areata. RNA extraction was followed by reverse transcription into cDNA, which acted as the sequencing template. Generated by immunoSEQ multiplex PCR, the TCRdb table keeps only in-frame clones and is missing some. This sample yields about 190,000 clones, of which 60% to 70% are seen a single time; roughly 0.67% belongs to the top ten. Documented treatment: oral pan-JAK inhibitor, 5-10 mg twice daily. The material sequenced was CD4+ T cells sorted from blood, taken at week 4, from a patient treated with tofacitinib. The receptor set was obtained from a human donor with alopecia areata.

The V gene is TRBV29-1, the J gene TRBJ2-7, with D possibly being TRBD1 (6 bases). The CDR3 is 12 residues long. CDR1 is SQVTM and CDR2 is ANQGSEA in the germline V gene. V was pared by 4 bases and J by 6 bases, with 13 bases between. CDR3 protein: CSVGQGRGEQYF. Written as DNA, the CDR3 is TGCAGCGTTGGTCAGGGGCGAGGCGAGCAGTACTTC.

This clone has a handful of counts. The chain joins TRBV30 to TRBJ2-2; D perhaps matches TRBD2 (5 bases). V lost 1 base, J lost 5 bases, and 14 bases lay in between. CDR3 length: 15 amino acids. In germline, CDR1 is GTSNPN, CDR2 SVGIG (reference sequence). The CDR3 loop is CAWSGGRVQTGELFF. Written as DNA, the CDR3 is TGTGCCTGGAGTGGAGGGAGAGTACAAACCGGGGAGCTGTTTTTT.

This CDR3 reads CATSGGGDTDTQYF. The CDR3 bases are TGTGCCACCAGCGGGGGGGGCGATACAGATACGCAGTATTTT. This chain connects TRBV15 to TRBJ2-3; D is possibly TRBD2 (7 bases). The CDR3 is 14 amino acids. The V and J ends lost 5 bases and 3 bases respectively, with 12 bases between them. Per the germline V gene, CDR1 is LNHNV and CDR2 is YYDKDF (reference sequence).

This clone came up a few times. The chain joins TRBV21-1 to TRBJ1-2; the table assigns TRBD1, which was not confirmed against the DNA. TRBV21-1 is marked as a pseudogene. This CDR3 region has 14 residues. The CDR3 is CASSTNPQGYGYTF. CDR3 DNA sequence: TGTGCCAGCAGCACTAATCCGCAGGGCTATGGCTACACCTTC.

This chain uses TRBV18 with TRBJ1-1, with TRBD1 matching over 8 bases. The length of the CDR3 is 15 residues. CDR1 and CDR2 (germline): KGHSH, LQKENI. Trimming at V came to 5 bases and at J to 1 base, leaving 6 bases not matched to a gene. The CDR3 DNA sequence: TGTGCCAGCTCAAGTTCCGGGACAGGGAACACTGAAGCTTTCTTT. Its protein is CASSSSGTGNTEAFF.

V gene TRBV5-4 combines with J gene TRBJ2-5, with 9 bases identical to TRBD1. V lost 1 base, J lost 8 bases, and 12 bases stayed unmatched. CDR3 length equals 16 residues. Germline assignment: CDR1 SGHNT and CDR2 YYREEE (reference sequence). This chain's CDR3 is CASSLLGGQGKNTQYF. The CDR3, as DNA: TGTGCCAGCAGCTTGTTGGGGGGACAGGGAAAGAACACCCAGTACTTC.

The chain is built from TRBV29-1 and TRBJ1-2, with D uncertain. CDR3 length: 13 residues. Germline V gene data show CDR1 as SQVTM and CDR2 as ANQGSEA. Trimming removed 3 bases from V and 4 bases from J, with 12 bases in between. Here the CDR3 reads CSVDRIEAYGYTF. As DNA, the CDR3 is TGCAGCGTTGACAGGATTGAGGCCTATGGCTACACCTTC.

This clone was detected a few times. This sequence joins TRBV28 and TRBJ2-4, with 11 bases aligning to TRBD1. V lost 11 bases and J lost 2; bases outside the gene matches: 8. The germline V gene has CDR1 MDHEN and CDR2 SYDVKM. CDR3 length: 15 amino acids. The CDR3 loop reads CALGDRGTTKNIQYF. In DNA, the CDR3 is TGTGCCCTGGGGGACAGGGGGACGACCAAAAACATTCAGTACTTC.

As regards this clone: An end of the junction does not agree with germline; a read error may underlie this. The CDR3 sequence: CASRVGENTGELFF. The CDR3 DNA sequence: TGTGCAAGCAGAGTGGGAGAGAACACCGGGGAGCTGTTTTTT. The chain couples TRBV2 to TRBJ2-2, with D maybe TRBD2 (5 bases). The CDR3 runs to 14 residues. Germline V gene sequence: CDR1 SNHLY, CDR2 FYNNEI.

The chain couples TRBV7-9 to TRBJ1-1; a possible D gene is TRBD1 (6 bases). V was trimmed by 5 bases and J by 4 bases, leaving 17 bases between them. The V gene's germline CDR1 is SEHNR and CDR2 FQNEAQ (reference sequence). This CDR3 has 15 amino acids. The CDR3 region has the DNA TGTGCCAGCAGCGTACTACAGGGAGACAGCACTGAAGCTTTCTTT. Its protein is CASSVLQGDSTEAFF.

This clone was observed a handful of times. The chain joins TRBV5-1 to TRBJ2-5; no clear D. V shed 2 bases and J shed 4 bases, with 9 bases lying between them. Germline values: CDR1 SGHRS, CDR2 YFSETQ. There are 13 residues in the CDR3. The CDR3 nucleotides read TGCGCCAGCAGCTTAAGCCCAGGAGAGACCCAGTACTTC. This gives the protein CASSLSPGETQYF.

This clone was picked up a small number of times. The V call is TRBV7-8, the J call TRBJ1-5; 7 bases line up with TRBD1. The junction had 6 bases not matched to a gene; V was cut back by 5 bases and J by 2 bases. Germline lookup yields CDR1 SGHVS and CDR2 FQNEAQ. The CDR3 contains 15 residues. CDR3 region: CASSRDSRGNQPQHF. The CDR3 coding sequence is TGTGCCAGCAGCCGGGACAGTAGGGGCAATCAGCCCCAGCATTTT.

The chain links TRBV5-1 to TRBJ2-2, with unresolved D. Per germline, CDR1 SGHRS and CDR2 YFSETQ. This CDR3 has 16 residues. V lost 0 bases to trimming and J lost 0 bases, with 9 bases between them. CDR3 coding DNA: TGCGCCAGCAGCTTGGGGTCTGGATCGAACACCGGGGAGCTGTTTTTT. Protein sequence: CASSLGSGSNTGELFF. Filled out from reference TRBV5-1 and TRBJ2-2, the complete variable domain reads KAGVTQTPRYLIKTRGQQVTLSCSPISGHRSVSWYQQTPGQGLQFLFEYFSETQRNKGNFPGRFSGRQFSNSRSEMNVSTLELGDSALYLCASSLGSGSNTGELFFGEGSRLTVL.

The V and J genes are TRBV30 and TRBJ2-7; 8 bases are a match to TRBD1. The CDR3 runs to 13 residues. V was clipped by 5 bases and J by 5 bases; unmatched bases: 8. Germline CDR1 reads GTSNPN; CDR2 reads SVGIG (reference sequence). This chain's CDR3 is CAWAPDRVDEQYF. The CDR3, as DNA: TGTGCCTGGGCTCCGGACAGGGTGGACGAGCAGTACTTC.

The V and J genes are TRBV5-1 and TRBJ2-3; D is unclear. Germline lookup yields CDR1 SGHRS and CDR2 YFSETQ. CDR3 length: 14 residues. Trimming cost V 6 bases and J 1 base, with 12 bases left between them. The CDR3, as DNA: TGCGCCAGCAACTTAAACCAGGGCACAGATACGCAGTATTTT. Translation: CASNLNQGTDTQYF.

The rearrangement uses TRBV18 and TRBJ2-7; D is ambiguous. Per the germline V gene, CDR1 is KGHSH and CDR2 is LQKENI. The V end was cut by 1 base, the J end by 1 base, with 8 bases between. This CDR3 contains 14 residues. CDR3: CASSPRSESYEQYF. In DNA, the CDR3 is TGTGCCAGCTCACCACGGTCAGAGTCCTACGAGCAGTACTTC. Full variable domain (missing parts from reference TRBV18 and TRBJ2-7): NAGVMQNPRHLVRRRGQEARLRCSPMKGHSHVYWYRQLPEEGLKFMVYLQKENIIDESGMPKERFSAEFPKEGPSILRIQQVVRGDSAAYFCASSPRSESYEQYFGPGTRLTVT.

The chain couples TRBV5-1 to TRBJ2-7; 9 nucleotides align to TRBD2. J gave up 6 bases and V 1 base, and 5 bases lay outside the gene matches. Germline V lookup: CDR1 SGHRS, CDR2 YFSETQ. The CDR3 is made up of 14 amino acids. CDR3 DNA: TGCGCCAGCAGCTTGATTGGCGGGAGGGGCGAGCAGTACTTC. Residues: CASSLIGGRGEQYF.

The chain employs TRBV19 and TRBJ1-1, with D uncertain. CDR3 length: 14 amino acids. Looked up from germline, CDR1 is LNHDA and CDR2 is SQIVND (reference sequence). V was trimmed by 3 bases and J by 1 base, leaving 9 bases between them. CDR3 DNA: TGTGCCAGTAGTATTGGGCCAGCGAACACTGAAGCTTTCTTT. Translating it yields CASSIGPANTEAFF.

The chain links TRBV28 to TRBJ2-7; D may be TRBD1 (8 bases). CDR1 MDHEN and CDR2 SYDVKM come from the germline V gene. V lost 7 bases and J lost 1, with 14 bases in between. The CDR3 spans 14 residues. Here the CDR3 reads CASNSQGGSYEQYF. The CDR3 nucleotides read TGTGCCAGCAATTCACAGGGGGGGTCCTACGAGCAGTACTTC.

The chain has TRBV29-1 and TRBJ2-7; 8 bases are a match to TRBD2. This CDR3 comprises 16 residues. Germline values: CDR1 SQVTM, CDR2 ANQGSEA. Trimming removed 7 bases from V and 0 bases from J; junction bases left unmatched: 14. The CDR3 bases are TGCAGCGCTCAGGGGATTAGCGGGAAGAGCTCCTACGAGCAGTACTTC. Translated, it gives CSAQGISGKSSYEQYF.

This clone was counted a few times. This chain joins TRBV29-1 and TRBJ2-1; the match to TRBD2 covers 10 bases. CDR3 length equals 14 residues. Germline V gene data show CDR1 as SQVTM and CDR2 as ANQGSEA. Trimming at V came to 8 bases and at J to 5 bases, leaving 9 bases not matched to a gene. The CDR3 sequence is CSISPGLANNEQFF. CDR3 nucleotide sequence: TGCAGCATCAGCCCGGGACTAGCGAACAATGAGCAGTTCTTC.

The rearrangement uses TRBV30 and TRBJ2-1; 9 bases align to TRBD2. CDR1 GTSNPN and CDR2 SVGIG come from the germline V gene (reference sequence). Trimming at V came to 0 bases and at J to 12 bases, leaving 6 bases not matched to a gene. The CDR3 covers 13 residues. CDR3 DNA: TGTGCCTGGAGTGTGCGGGAGGGCCGGGGGCAGTTCTTC. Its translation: CAWSVREGRGQFF.

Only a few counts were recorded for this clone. The CDR3 nucleotides are TGTGCCAGCAGCCGACAAACAGACTATGGCTACACCTTC. Translation: CASSRQTDYGYTF. The genes are TRBV7-2 and TRBJ1-2; no firm D call. The germline V gene has CDR1 SGHTA and CDR2 FQGNSA. The CDR3 sequence is 13 residues long. V was cut by 5 bases and J by 3 bases, with 10 bases left in between.

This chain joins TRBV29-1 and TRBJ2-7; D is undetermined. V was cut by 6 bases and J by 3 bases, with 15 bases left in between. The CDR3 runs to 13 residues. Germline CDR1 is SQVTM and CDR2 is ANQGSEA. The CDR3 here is CSVQAGPIYEQYF. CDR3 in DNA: TGCAGCGTCCAAGCAGGACCGATCTACGAGCAGTACTTC.

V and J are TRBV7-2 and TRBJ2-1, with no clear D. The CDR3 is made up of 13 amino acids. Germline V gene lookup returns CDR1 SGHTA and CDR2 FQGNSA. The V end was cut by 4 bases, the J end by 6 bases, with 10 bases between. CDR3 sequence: CASSSSRGNEQFF. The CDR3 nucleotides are TGTGCCAGCAGCTCATCAAGAGGCAATGAGCAGTTCTTC. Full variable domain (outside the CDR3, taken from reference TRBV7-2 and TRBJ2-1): GAGVSQSPSNKVTEKGKDVELRCDPISGHTALYWYRQSLGQGLEFLIYFQGNSAPDKSGLPSDRFSAERTGGSVSTLTIQRTQQEDSAVYLCASSSSRGNEQFFGPGTRLTVL.

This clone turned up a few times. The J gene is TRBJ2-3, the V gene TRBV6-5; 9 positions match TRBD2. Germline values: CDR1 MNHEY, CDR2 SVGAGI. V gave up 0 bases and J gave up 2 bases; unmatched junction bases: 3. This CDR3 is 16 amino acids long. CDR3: CASSYSGGRATDTQYF. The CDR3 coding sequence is TGTGCCAGCAGTTACTCAGGCGGGAGGGCCACAGATACGCAGTATTTT.

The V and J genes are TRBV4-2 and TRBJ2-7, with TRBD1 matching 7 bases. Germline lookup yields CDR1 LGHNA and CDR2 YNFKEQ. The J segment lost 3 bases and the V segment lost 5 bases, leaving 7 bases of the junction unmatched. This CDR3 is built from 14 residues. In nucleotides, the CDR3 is TGTGCCAGCAGCATACCGGGACAGAACTACGAGCAGTACTTC. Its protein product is CASSIPGQNYEQYF.

CDR3 sequence: CAWSADYNEQFF. The CDR3 DNA sequence: TGTGCCTGGAGTGCAGATTACAATGAGCAGTTCTTC. The chain uses TRBV30 and TRBJ2-1; D is unresolved. Germline lookup yields CDR1 GTSNPN and CDR2 SVGIG (reference sequence). The CDR3 length is 12 residues. V lost 1 base and J lost 4, with 5 bases in between.

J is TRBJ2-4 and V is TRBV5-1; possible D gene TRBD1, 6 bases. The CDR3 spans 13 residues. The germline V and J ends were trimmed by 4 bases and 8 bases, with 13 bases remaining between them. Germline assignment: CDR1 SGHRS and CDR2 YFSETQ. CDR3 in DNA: TGCGCCAGCAGCGGGCTACAGGGTGACATTCAGTACTTC. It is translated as CASSGLQGDIQYF.